This TCR beta chain was retrieved from a study of cytomegalovirus exposure and HLA in healthy donors. With regard to this clone: Its antigen is undetermined.

Study observations and caveats: A few CMV-associated chains proved CMV antigen-specific in vitro. According to a subsequent analysis, TCR clusters identified in the first cohort showed a tendency to co-occur across the 100 to 150 validation repertoires.

Using immunoSEQ multiplex PCR, the repertoire was profiled, and TCRdb retains in-frame clones only, with some absent. Of around 71,000 clones detected, approximately 94% appear once; the ten largest clones hold 1.4%. The V end was cut by 6 bases, the J end by 7 bases, with 19 bases between. Per germline, CDR1 SNHLY and CDR2 FYNNEI. The CDR3 spans 14 residues. The sequencing input was PBMCs. The chain employs TRBV2 and TRBJ2-7; a possible D gene is TRBD1 (6 bases). The origin of this receptor is a man aged 18-30 years in good health and CMV-seropositive. The CDR3 DNA follows: TGTGCCAGCAGGGACACATCAAGAACAGGGGAGCAGTACTTC. Translated, it gives CASRDTSRTGEQYF.